This is a list of T cell receptor beta chains from one sample in a study of regulatory dendritic cells for organ transplantation. TCRdb keeps only in-frame clones here, not all; method: immunoSEQ multiplex PCR. The sample lists more than 20,000 clones, approximately 83% occurring once. These receptors have no known antigen. The sequenced sample consisted of naive CD4+ T cells from blood cultured with dendritic cells. These TCRs come from a human donor in good health. CDR3s leave out the opening cysteine and the closing phenylalanine or tryptophan. Fields, in order: CDR3 protein, V gene, clone size, D gene, J gene. A D gene is named only where the DNA matches it firmly. Expanded clones get a size class; other rows say once, few or many, or leave the size out.

CDR3aa: ASSLSGSDTQY
v_gene: TRBV11-3
abundance: .
d_gene: .
j_gene: TRBJ2-3

CDR3aa: ASSVVGTSGMTEQF
v_gene: TRBV9
abundance: once
d_gene: TRBD2
j_gene: TRBJ2-1

CDR3aa: AIRGLDSSGYT
v_gene: TRBV27
abundance: once
d_gene: .
j_gene: TRBJ1-2

CDR3aa: AWSTGSGNTIY
v_gene: TRBV30
abundance: few
d_gene: .
j_gene: TRBJ1-3

CDR3aa: ASSLSRPNEKLF
v_gene: TRBV27
abundance: few
d_gene: .
j_gene: TRBJ1-4

CDR3aa: ASSYSNIYEQY
v_gene: TRBV6-5
abundance: .
d_gene: .
j_gene: TRBJ2-7

CDR3aa: ATRGDRANQQF
v_gene: TRBV2
abundance: .
d_gene: .
j_gene: TRBJ2-1

CDR3aa: SVEDPQGYGYT
v_gene: TRBV29-1
abundance: .
d_gene: .
j_gene: TRBJ1-2

CDR3aa: ASSLGLAGSIPYNEQF
v_gene: TRBV5-4
abundance: .
d_gene: TRBD2
j_gene: TRBJ2-1

CDR3aa: ASSRSGSQHEQY
v_gene: TRBV28
abundance: few
d_gene: TRBD2
j_gene: TRBJ2-7

CDR3aa: ASSLEGGGGETQY
v_gene: TRBV7-9
abundance: .
d_gene: .
j_gene: TRBJ2-5

CDR3aa: ASRVAGKSLNEQF
v_gene: TRBV6-1
abundance: .
d_gene: TRBD2
j_gene: TRBJ2-1

CDR3aa: ASSDPYTKGYNEQF
v_gene: TRBV6-4
abundance: .
d_gene: .
j_gene: TRBJ2-1

CDR3aa: ASTPRTGDYEQY
v_gene: TRBV19
abundance: .
d_gene: TRBD1
j_gene: TRBJ2-7

CDR3aa: ASRGRSVSEQY
v_gene: TRBV19
abundance: .
d_gene: .
j_gene: TRBJ2-7

CDR3aa: ATSSRRGATNEKLF
v_gene: TRBV15
abundance: .
d_gene: .
j_gene: TRBJ1-4

CDR3aa: ASSSMGVTEAF
v_gene: TRBV7-8
abundance: once
d_gene: .
j_gene: TRBJ1-1

CDR3aa: ASIQNARTAYEQY
v_gene: TRBV6-6
abundance: .
d_gene: .
j_gene: TRBJ2-7

CDR3aa: ASSPDRGLLEQY
v_gene: TRBV18
abundance: .
d_gene: TRBD1
j_gene: TRBJ2-7

CDR3aa: SVVMRYTDTQY
v_gene: TRBV29-1
abundance: .
d_gene: .
j_gene: TRBJ2-3

CDR3aa: ASSPMTRNYGYT
v_gene: TRBV18
abundance: .
d_gene: .
j_gene: TRBJ1-2

CDR3aa: ASSPGERVGTDTQY
v_gene: TRBV28
abundance: .
d_gene: .
j_gene: TRBJ2-3

CDR3aa: ASSIVWGGTEAF
v_gene: TRBV19
abundance: .
d_gene: .
j_gene: TRBJ1-1

CDR3aa: ASTSGRRDTRQY
v_gene: TRBV2
abundance: few
d_gene: .
j_gene: TRBJ2-7

CDR3aa: ASGTAGATEAF
v_gene: TRBV7-9
abundance: .
d_gene: .
j_gene: TRBJ1-1

CDR3aa: ASSGFRTGELF
v_gene: TRBV9
abundance: .
d_gene: .
j_gene: TRBJ2-2

CDR3aa: ASSLRRLAGDQY
v_gene: TRBV5-4
abundance: .
d_gene: TRBD2
j_gene: TRBJ2-7

CDR3aa: AISRDQGGTDTQY
v_gene: TRBV10-3
abundance: .
d_gene: TRBD1
j_gene: TRBJ2-3

CDR3aa: AHGASPTNEKLF
v_gene: TRBV28
abundance: .
d_gene: .
j_gene: TRBJ1-4

CDR3aa: ASSADRGRLEAF
v_gene: TRBV2
abundance: .
d_gene: TRBD1
j_gene: TRBJ1-1

CDR3aa: ASSDAGTVNSPLH
v_gene: TRBV5-1
abundance: .
d_gene: TRBD1
j_gene: TRBJ1-6

CDR3aa: ASSVVPSLEQY
v_gene: TRBV9
abundance: few
d_gene: .
j_gene: TRBJ2-7

CDR3aa: ASSLGQGEYGYT
v_gene: TRBV7-2
abundance: .
d_gene: TRBD1
j_gene: TRBJ1-2

CDR3aa: ASSSRTGVDQETQY
v_gene: TRBV28
abundance: .
d_gene: TRBD1
j_gene: TRBJ2-5

CDR3aa: ASSTEISEAF
v_gene: TRBV5-5
abundance: .
d_gene: .
j_gene: TRBJ1-1

CDR3aa: ASSQGDLGYTDTQY
v_gene: TRBV4-2
abundance: .
d_gene: .
j_gene: TRBJ2-3

CDR3aa: ASTPHLTSLENIQY
v_gene: TRBV4-2
abundance: .
d_gene: .
j_gene: TRBJ2-4

CDR3aa: ASSFGGSGANVLT
v_gene: TRBV28
abundance: once
d_gene: .
j_gene: TRBJ2-6

CDR3aa: ASSDSRNTGELF
v_gene: TRBV2
abundance: .
d_gene: .
j_gene: TRBJ2-2

CDR3aa: ASSLSGRETQY
v_gene: TRBV7-3
abundance: .
d_gene: .
j_gene: TRBJ2-5

CDR3aa: ASSSASYSNQPQH
v_gene: TRBV6-5
abundance: .
d_gene: .
j_gene: TRBJ1-5

CDR3aa: ASSLDGVGIYNEQF
v_gene: TRBV19
abundance: .
d_gene: .
j_gene: TRBJ2-1

CDR3aa: ASTYSRGSTDTQY
v_gene: TRBV6-5
abundance: .
d_gene: .
j_gene: TRBJ2-3

CDR3aa: ASSPLRGTDTQY
v_gene: TRBV7-2
abundance: .
d_gene: .
j_gene: TRBJ2-3

CDR3aa: ASSRGSGNTIY
v_gene: TRBV7-2
abundance: once
d_gene: .
j_gene: TRBJ1-3

CDR3aa: ASSYPQGILGADTQY
v_gene: TRBV21-1
abundance: .
d_gene: .
j_gene: TRBJ2-3

CDR3aa: SVRATRTGGETQY
v_gene: TRBV29-1
abundance: .
d_gene: TRBD1
j_gene: TRBJ2-5

CDR3aa: ASSSDTNEKLF
v_gene: TRBV28
abundance: .
d_gene: .
j_gene: TRBJ1-4

CDR3aa: ASSVVASGFSYNEQF
v_gene: TRBV9
abundance: once
d_gene: TRBD2
j_gene: TRBJ2-1

CDR3aa: ASSMIPTSTKNIQY
v_gene: TRBV19
abundance: .
d_gene: .
j_gene: TRBJ2-4

CDR3aa: ASTPRGGLYEQF
v_gene: TRBV5-4
abundance: .
d_gene: .
j_gene: TRBJ2-1

CDR3aa: ASRWTGGNTGELF
v_gene: TRBV7-6
abundance: .
d_gene: .
j_gene: TRBJ2-2

CDR3aa: ASSLLGGGPAGTQY
v_gene: TRBV5-8
abundance: .
d_gene: .
j_gene: TRBJ2-3

CDR3aa: ASSPLDRAIYEQY
v_gene: TRBV19
abundance: .
d_gene: TRBD1
j_gene: TRBJ2-7

CDR3aa: ASSVVPPGELF
v_gene: TRBV9
abundance: once
d_gene: .
j_gene: TRBJ2-2

CDR3aa: AWELNRGSGYT
v_gene: TRBV30
abundance: once
d_gene: TRBD1
j_gene: TRBJ1-2

CDR3aa: ASSALQGARNTEAF
v_gene: TRBV9
abundance: .
d_gene: TRBD1
j_gene: TRBJ1-1

CDR3aa: ASSLWGETQY
v_gene: TRBV5-1
abundance: .
d_gene: .
j_gene: TRBJ2-5